Below, 25 T cell receptor beta chains from the same sample are listed, as sequenced in a study of Graves' ophthalmopathy and Graves' hyperthyroidism. Using RNA transcripts, the TCR beta CDR3 regions were amplified. HTBI primers served in a first-round RT-PCR, which a second-round multiplex PCR followed. TCRdb reprocessed the multiplex PCR reads with MiXCR, giving one entry per CDR3 protein. This repertoire shows 220,000 or so distinct CDR3 sequences, roughly 21% found once; its top ten account for approximately 40%. The sample consisted of peripheral blood. Receptor source: a woman aged 50 to 60 with Graves' ophthalmopathy.

This clonotype was counted many times. CDR3: CSATGLAGQETQYF. CDR3 bases: TGCAGTGCTACGGGACTAGCAGGTCAAGAGACCCAGTACTTC. This sequence joins TRBV20-1 and TRBJ2-5; TRBD2 aligns across 9 bases. Trimming at V came to 4 bases and at J to 2 bases, leaving 5 bases not matched to a gene. Germline-derived CDR1 and CDR2 are DFQATT and SNEGSKA (reference sequence). The CDR3 has 14 residues.

Many counts were recorded for this clonotype. The junction does not match germline at one end; this may be a read error. The chain carries TRBV20-1 and TRBJ2-7; 8 positions agree with TRBD2. The CDR3 contains 13 residues. Germline-derived CDR1 and CDR2 are DFQATT and SNEGSKA (reference sequence). The CDR3 loop reads CSAISGSSHEQYF. CDR3 coding DNA: TGCAGTGCTATCAGCGGGAGCTCCCACGAGCAGTACTTC.

The V call is TRBV19, the J call TRBJ1-1; D is undetermined. From germline, CDR1 is LNHDA and CDR2 SQIVND (reference sequence). There are 15 residues in the CDR3. V shed 5 bases and J shed 3 bases, with 16 bases lying between them. CDR3 in amino acids: CASSPEAHGDTEAFF. The CDR3 nucleotides are TGTGCCAGTAGTCCCGAGGCCCACGGAGACACTGAAGCTTTCTTT.

This clonotype showed up just a few times. J is TRBJ2-7 and V is TRBV11-2; TRBD1 aligns across 12 bases. The germline CDR1 and CDR2 sequences are SGHAT and FQNNGV. The CDR3 consists of 15 residues. V was clipped by 0 bases and J by 6 bases; unmatched bases: 3. CDR3 amino acids: CASSLEGTGGAEQYF. The CDR3 bases are TGTGCCAGCAGCTTAGAAGGGACAGGGGGCGCCGAGCAGTACTTC.

This clonotype has more than one count but fewer than ten. The CDR3 loop is CATSDSVQGAENTIYF. CDR3 coding DNA: TGTGCCACCAGTGATTCGGTTCAGGGGGCTGAAAACACCATATATTTT. V gene TRBV24-1 combines with J gene TRBJ1-3; the match to TRBD1 covers 8 bases. This CDR3 comprises 16 residues. Germline CDR1 KGHDR, CDR2 SFDVKD. V trimming: 2 bases; J trimming: 6 bases; junction bases outside the gene matches: 8.

This clonotype appeared a single time. The chain couples TRBV30 to TRBJ1-1, with a possible D match to TRBD1 (6 bases). This CDR3 spans 13 amino acids. Germline V CDR1 and CDR2: GTSNPN, SVGIG (reference sequence). V was pared by 0 bases and J by 9 bases, with 14 bases between. CDR3 sequence reads: CAWSVLTGLKAFF. The DNA for the CDR3 is TGTGCCTGGAGTGTACTGACAGGCCTTAAAGCTTTCTTT.

This clonotype was observed many times. The V call is TRBV25-1, the J call TRBJ2-7; TRBD2 matches at 12 bases. The CDR3 runs 13 residues. J lost 6 bases, V lost 7 bases, and 4 bases had no gene match. The germline V gene encodes CDR1 MGHDK and CDR2 SYGVNS. Here the CDR3 DNA reads TGTGCCAGCACGACTAGCGGGAGTCCCGAGCAGTACTTC. It codes for CASTTSGSPEQYF.

The table lists this clonotype with many counts. The gene calls are TRBV2 and TRBJ1-6; 9 nucleotides line up with TRBD1. The length of the CDR3 is 17 residues. The V gene's germline CDR1 is SNHLY and CDR2 FYNNEI. V was clipped by 6 bases and J by 7 bases; unmatched bases: 13. The CDR3 DNA is TGTGCCAGCAGGGAAATCGACAGGGGGTTCGACAATTCACCCCTCCACTTT. It is translated as CASREIDRGFDNSPLHF. Using reference TRBV2 and TRBJ1-6 for the parts outside the CDR3, the full variable domain is EPEVTQTPSHQVTQMGQEVILRCVPISNHLYFYWYRQILGQKVEFLVSFYNNEISEKSEIFDDQFSVERPDGSNFTLKIRSTKLEDSAMYFCASREIDRGFDNSPLHFGNGTRLTVT.

This clonotype has a count of ten or more. The genes are TRBV20-1 and TRBJ2-7; TRBD2 matches 8 bases. Germline V gene lookup returns CDR1 DFQATT and CDR2 SNEGSKA (reference sequence). CDR3 length: 13 amino acids. V lost 6 bases and J lost 6; bases outside the gene matches: 10. CDR3 nucleotides: TGCAGTGCCACACTAGCGGCCGGGGGCGAGCAGTACTTC. As protein: CSATLAAGGEQYF.

The V gene is TRBV6-5, the J gene TRBJ2-5, with 8 bases lining up with TRBD2. The V gene end was trimmed by 4 bases and the J gene end by 2 bases; junction bases not matched to a gene: 12. Germline loops: CDR1 MNHEY, CDR2 SVGAGI. The CDR3 is 17 amino acids. CDR3 residues: CASSWSPQLAAQETQYF. For the CDR3, the DNA is TGTGCCAGCAGTTGGTCTCCCCAACTAGCGGCACAAGAGACCCAGTACTTC.

This clonotype came up many times. V usage is TRBV29-1 and J usage is TRBJ2-5; possibly TRBD2 for D (5 bases). Germline CDR1 SQVTM, CDR2 ANQGSEA. Trimming shortened V by 6 bases and J by 0 bases, and 8 bases separated the two germline ends. This CDR3 comprises 12 residues. The CDR3 protein is CSVRADQETQYF. CDR3 sequence (DNA): TGCAGCGTCAGAGCGGACCAAGAGACCCAGTACTTC.

In its sample, this clonotype was seen a few times. V gene TRBV18 combines with J gene TRBJ2-7, with 7 positions matching TRBD2. The ends lost 3 bases at V and 5 bases at J; junction bases unmatched: 7. CDR3 size: 14 residues. Per germline, CDR1 KGHSH and CDR2 LQKENI. This chain's CDR3 is CASSPGRLANEQYF. The CDR3, as DNA: TGTGCCAGCTCACCTGGACGACTAGCTAACGAGCAGTACTTC. The whole variable domain, filled in from reference TRBV18 and TRBJ2-7, reads NAGVMQNPRHLVRRRGQEARLRCSPMKGHSHVYWYRQLPEEGLKFMVYLQKENIIDESGMPKERFSAEFPKEGPSILRIQQVVRGDSAAYFCASSPGRLANEQYFGPGTRLTVT.

This clonotype was recorded a few times. V and J are TRBV19 and TRBJ2-6, with D perhaps matching TRBD2 (6 bases). The germline V gene has CDR1 LNHDA and CDR2 SQIVND (reference sequence). Trimming removed 11 bases from V and 1 base from J, with 18 bases in between. The CDR3 is 16 residues long. Here the CDR3 reads CASLQVGGSGANVLTF. The CDR3 nucleotides are TGTGCCTCCCTCCAGGTGGGGGGTTCTGGGGCCAACGTCCTGACTTTC.

This clonotype came up many times. The chain recombines TRBV3-1 with TRBJ1-2; 10 bases are a match to TRBD1. Germline V gene sequence: CDR1 LGHDT, CDR2 YNNKEL (reference sequence). Trimming at V came to 8 bases and at J to 7 bases, leaving 4 bases not matched to a gene. There are 12 residues in the CDR3. The CDR3 DNA is TGTGCCAGCCGACAGGGGGCTAGTGGCTACACCTTC. The encoded protein is CASRQGASGYTF.

As regards this clonotype: A read error is possible here, since a much larger clone lies one base away. Without the conserved terminal phenylalanine or tryptophan, this CDR3 likely stems from a read error. The rearrangement uses TRBV30 and TRBJ1-3; perhaps TRBD1 as D (5 bases). The CDR3 consists of 13 residues. Germline loops: CDR1 GTSNPN, CDR2 SVGIG (reference sequence). Trimming stripped 3 bases from V and 9 bases from J, with 15 bases between. The CDR3 coding sequence is TGTGCCTGGAGATATGAGGGGAGGAGCACCATATATCTT. Protein product: CAWRYEGRSTIYL.

The table lists this clonotype with a count of one. This chain uses TRBV28 with TRBJ2-7; D unclear. Germline V gene data show CDR1 as MDHEN and CDR2 as SYDVKM. CDR3 length equals 11 residues. Trimming shortened V by 5 bases and J by 6 bases, and 8 bases separated the two germline ends. DNA of the CDR3: TGTGCCAGCAGTCTCGACTTCGAGCAGTACTTC. Residues: CASSLDFEQYF.

The V call is TRBV20-1, the J call TRBJ1-5; weak D call: TRBD1 (6 bases). V was pared by 6 bases and J by 6 bases, with 24 bases between. Germline V CDR1 and CDR2: DFQATT, SNEGSKA (reference sequence). This CDR3 region has 16 residues. CDR3 sequence: CSAENRGAGRVQPQHF. In nucleotides, the CDR3 is TGCAGTGCGGAAAACCGGGGGGCAGGGCGAGTTCAGCCCCAGCATTTT.

CDR3 nucleotides: TGTGCCATCAGTGGGGACAGGGTTTTTCAGCCCCAGCATTTT. Its protein product is CAISGDRVFQPQHF. The chain joins TRBV10-3 to TRBJ1-5, with TRBD1 identical over 9 bases. There are 14 residues in the CDR3. Germline lookup yields CDR1 ENHRY and CDR2 SYGVKD. With 4 bases clipped from V and 6 bases from J, the junction kept 4 bases outside the gene matches.

The chain combines TRBV12-3 or TRBV12-4 with TRBJ1-5; D remains unclear. Trimming cost V 3 bases and J 11 bases, with 17 bases left between them. CDR3 length equals 14 residues. As DNA, the CDR3 is TGTGCCAGCAGTTTCGGCAACCGCAACCAGGCCCAGCATTTT. It translates to CASSFGNRNQAQHF.

This clonotype was detected ten times or more. The chain couples TRBV6-5 to TRBJ2-4; possibly TRBD2 for D (5 bases). The V end lost 0 bases, the J end lost 5 bases, and 14 bases lay between the germline ends. CDR3 size: 16 residues. Germline V gives CDR1 MNHEY, CDR2 SVGAGI. This CDR3 reads CASSYSNIGLQNIQYF. The CDR3 bases are TGTGCCAGCAGTTACTCGAATATTGGACTCCAAAACATTCAGTACTTC.

This clonotype was seen at least ten times. The V call is TRBV6-5, the J call TRBJ2-7, with TRBD1 as a possible D gene (5 bases). Trimming took 4 bases from V and 2 from J, leaving 18 bases between them. In germline, CDR1 is MNHEY, CDR2 SVGAGI. This CDR3 is built from 16 residues. CDR3 in amino acids: CASSLRGAMPAYEQYF. In nucleotides, the CDR3 is TGTGCCAGCAGTTTACGTGGGGCTATGCCGGCCTACGAGCAGTACTTC.

The chain links TRBV7-8 to TRBJ1-5; 8 bases fit TRBD1. V was pared by 0 bases and J by 6 bases, with 4 bases of the junction left unmatched. CDR1 and CDR2 from the germline V gene are SGHVS and FQNEAQ. This CDR3 spans 15 amino acids. DNA of the CDR3: TGTGCCAGCAGCTTAGCGGGACAGGTACGTCAGCCCCAGCATTTT. Amino acids: CASSLAGQVRQPQHF. Full variable domain (outside the CDR3, taken from reference TRBV7-8 and TRBJ1-5): GAGVSQSPRYKVAKRGQDVALRCDPISGHVSLFWYQQALGQGPEFLTYFQNEAQLDKSGLPSDRFFAERPEGSVSTLKIQRTQQEDSAVYLCASSLAGQVRQPQHFGDGTRLSIL.

This clonotype appeared many times. The J gene is TRBJ1-2, the V gene TRBV29-1; possibly TRBD1 for D (5 bases). Germline V lookup: CDR1 SQVTM, CDR2 ANQGSEA. The CDR3 contains 8 residues. The germline V and J ends were trimmed by 7 bases and 10 bases, with 7 bases remaining between them. The CDR3 region is CSEGDYTF. As DNA, the CDR3 is TGCAGCGAAGGGGACTACACCTTC.

The sample holds many counts of this clonotype. This rearrangement joins TRBV24-1 to TRBJ2-5; possibly TRBD1 for D (5 bases). CDR3 length: 13 amino acids. V lost 9 bases and J 3 bases, leaving 13 bases between the germline ends. Germline CDR1 and CDR2: KGHDR and SFDVKD. The CDR3 DNA sequence: TGTGCCACCGGGCAGGGAAGAAAAGAGACCCAGTACTTC. It is translated as CATGQGRKETQYF.

This clonotype was recorded at least ten times. J is TRBJ2-5 and V is TRBV29-1; D unclear. V lost 6 bases to trimming and J lost 1 base, with 6 bases between them. Germline V gene sequence: CDR1 SQVTM, CDR2 ANQGSEA. This CDR3 contains 11 residues. In DNA form, the CDR3 reads TGCAGCGTCCAAATCCAAGAGACCCAGTACTTC. It translates to CSVQIQETQYF.